The rows below give T cell receptor beta chains drawn from one sample of a study of T cell repertoires in cytomegalovirus infection. TCRdb reprocessed the reads with MiXCR, giving one entry per CDR3 protein. The sample lists 830,000 or so distinct CDR3 sequences, about 30% occurring once. These receptors' antigens are unknown. Sample: cultured CD8+ T cells from PBMCs, taken from culture after CMV antigen stimulation. All receptors derive from a human donor in good health (CMV status not recorded). Some clones in this sample may be carry-over from other donors' samples. Each CDR3 is given with its conserved first and last residue. A D gene is named only where the DNA matches it firmly. Clone size is shown for a subset of rows, as once, few, many or a class of expanded clone.

d_call: .; v_call: TRBV13; clone_size: .; j_call: TRBJ2-3; cdr3_aa: CASSIRDRASSTDTQYF; cdr3_nt: TGTGCCAGCAGCATCCGGGACCGAGCCTCTAGCACAGATACGCAGTATTTT
d_call: TRBD1; v_call: TRBV27; clone_size: few; j_call: TRBJ1-6; cdr3_aa: CASSSGQGARSPLHF; cdr3_nt: TGTGCCAGCAGTTCCGGACAGGGGGCTCGGTCACCCCTCCACTTT
d_call: .; v_call: TRBV19; clone_size: few; j_call: TRBJ1-1; cdr3_aa: CASSIGSSMNTEAFF; cdr3_nt: TGTGCCAGTAGTATAGGGAGCAGCATGAACACTGAAGCTTTCTTT
d_call: .; v_call: TRBV7-6; clone_size: .; j_call: TRBJ2-3; cdr3_aa: CASSHRGSTDTQYF; cdr3_nt: TGTGCCAGCAGCCATCGGGGGAGCACAGATACGCAGTATTTT
d_call: TRBD1; v_call: TRBV14; clone_size: .; j_call: TRBJ1-2; cdr3_aa: CASSQQQGAGGYTF; cdr3_nt: TGTGCCAGCAGCCAGCAACAGGGGGCTGGAGGCTACACCTTC
d_call: TRBD2; v_call: TRBV27; clone_size: few; j_call: TRBJ2-7; cdr3_aa: CASALSGGPSYEQYF; cdr3_nt: TGTGCCAGTGCATTAAGCGGGGGGCCATCCTACGAGCAGTACTTC
d_call: .; v_call: TRBV7-9; clone_size: .; j_call: TRBJ1-4; cdr3_aa: CASSPPGTRNEKLFF; cdr3_nt: TGTGCCAGCAGCCCCCCGGGGACCCGTAATGAAAAACTGTTTTTT
d_call: .; v_call: TRBV25-1; clone_size: .; j_call: TRBJ1-2; cdr3_aa: CASSQGGMNGYTF; cdr3_nt: TGTGCCAGCAGCCAAGGGGGAATGAATGGCTACACCTTC
d_call: TRBD2; v_call: TRBV6-2/TRBV6-3; clone_size: .; j_call: TRBJ2-5; cdr3_aa: CATTSATSGGETQYF; cdr3_nt: TGTGCCACTACCTCTGCCACTAGCGGGGGAGAGACCCAGTACTTC
d_call: .; v_call: TRBV5-1; clone_size: .; j_call: TRBJ2-1; cdr3_aa: CASSLGFGGHNEQFF; cdr3_nt: TGCGCCAGCAGCTTAGGGTTCGGGGGCCACAATGAGCAGTTCTTC